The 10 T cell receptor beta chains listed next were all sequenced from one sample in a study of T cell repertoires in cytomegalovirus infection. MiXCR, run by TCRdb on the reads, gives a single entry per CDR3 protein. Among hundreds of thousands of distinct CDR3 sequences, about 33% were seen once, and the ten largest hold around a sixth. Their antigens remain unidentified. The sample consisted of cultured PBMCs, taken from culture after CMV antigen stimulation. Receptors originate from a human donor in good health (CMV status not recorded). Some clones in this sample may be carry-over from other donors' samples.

The CDR3 DNA is TGTGCCAGCAGTTACTCGATCGAATCACCCCTCCACTTT. Its translation: CASSYSIESPLHF. The rearrangement links TRBV6-5 to TRBJ1-6, with D unresolved. The CDR3 extends over 13 amino acids. The V end lost 0 bases, the J end lost 10 bases, and 7 bases lay between the germline ends. Germline lookup yields CDR1 MNHEY and CDR2 SVGAGI.

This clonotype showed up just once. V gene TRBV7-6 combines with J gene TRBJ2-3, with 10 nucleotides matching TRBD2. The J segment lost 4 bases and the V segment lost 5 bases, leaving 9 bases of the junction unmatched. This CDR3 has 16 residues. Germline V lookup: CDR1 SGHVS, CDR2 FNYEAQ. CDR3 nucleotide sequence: TGTGCCAGCAGCCCCAGCGGGAGGGCCCTCCCAGATACGCAGTATTTT. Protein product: CASSPSGRALPDTQYF.

CDR3 sequence reads: CASSQSLARGVGEKLFF. The CDR3 nucleotides read TGCGCCAGCAGCCAGAGTCTCGCCAGGGGCGTTGGCGAAAAACTGTTTTTT. The rearrangement uses TRBV4-1 and TRBJ1-4; weak D call: TRBD1 (6 bases). With 3 bases removed from V and 8 bases from J, the gap between germline ends came to 22 bases. CDR1 and CDR2 (germline): MGHRA, YSYEKL. The CDR3 is 17 amino acids.

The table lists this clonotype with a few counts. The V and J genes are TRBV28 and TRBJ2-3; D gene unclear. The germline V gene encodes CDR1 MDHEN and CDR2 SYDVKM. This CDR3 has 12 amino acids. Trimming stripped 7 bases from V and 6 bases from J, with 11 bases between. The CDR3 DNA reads TGTGCCAGCACCAGCACTTGGGATACGCAGTATTTT. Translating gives CASTSTWDTQYF.

Here the CDR3 reads CASSRTTSSGETQYF. As DNA, the CDR3 is TGTGCCAGCAGCCGAACGACTAGCAGCGGAGAGACCCAGTACTTC. The chain joins TRBV7-2 to TRBJ2-5; 7 nucleotides line up with TRBD2. Looked up from germline, CDR1 is SGHTA and CDR2 is FQGNSA. V shed 5 bases, J shed 4 bases, and the junction held 10 bases outside the gene matches. CDR3 size: 15 residues.

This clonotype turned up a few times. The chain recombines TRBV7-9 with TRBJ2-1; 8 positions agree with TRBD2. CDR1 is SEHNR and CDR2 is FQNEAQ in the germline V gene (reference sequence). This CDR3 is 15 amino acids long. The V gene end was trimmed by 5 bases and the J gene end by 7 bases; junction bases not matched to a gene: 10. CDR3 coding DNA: TGTGCCAGCAGCCGGCCGGGGGGGGCTTTAAATGAGCAGTTCTTC. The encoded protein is CASSRPGGALNEQFF.

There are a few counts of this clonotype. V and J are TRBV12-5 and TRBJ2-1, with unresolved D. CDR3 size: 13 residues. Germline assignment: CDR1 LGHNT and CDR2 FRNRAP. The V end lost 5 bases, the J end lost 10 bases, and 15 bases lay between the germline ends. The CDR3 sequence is CASGPPGPREQFF. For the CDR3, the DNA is TGTGCTAGTGGTCCGCCTGGACCTCGGGAGCAGTTCTTC.

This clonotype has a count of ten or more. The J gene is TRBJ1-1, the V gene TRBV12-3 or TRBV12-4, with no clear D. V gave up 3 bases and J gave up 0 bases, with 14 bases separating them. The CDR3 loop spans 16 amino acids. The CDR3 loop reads CASSFGDMNMNTEAFF. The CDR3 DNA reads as TGTGCCAGCAGTTTCGGTGACATGAACATGAACACTGAAGCTTTCTTT.

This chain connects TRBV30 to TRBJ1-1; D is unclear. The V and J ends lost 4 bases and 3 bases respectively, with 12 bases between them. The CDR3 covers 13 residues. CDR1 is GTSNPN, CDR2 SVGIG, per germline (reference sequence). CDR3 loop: CAWTSGHYTEAFF. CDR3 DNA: TGTGCCTGGACCAGCGGGCACTACACTGAAGCTTTCTTT.

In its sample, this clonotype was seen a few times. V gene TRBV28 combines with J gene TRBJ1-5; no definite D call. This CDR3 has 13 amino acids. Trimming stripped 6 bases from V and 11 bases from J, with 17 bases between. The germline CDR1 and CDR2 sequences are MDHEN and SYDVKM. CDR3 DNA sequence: TGTGCCAGCAGCAACGGACGGGCCCTCGCCCAGCATTTT. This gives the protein CASSNGRALAQHF.